Listed here are 13 T cell receptor beta chains from one sample, sequenced in a study of T-cell memory formation after mild COVID-19. MiXCR, run by TCRdb on the 5' RACE reads, gives a single entry per CDR3 protein. Among 300,000 to 350,000 distinct CDR3 sequences listed, around 19% were seen once. Input material: PBMCs or a T cell subset sorted from them (not recorded which). The receptors come from a young man who had mild COVID-19 (a few samples of this study predate the infection). Cell type and time point are not known.

Only a few counts were recorded for this clonotype. This rearrangement joins TRBV7-2 to TRBJ2-4; TRBD1 agrees at 7 bases. This CDR3 has 13 amino acids. The junction had 1 base not matched to a gene; V was cut back by 8 bases and J by 0 bases. CDR1 and CDR2 (germline): SGHTA, FQGNSA. The CDR3 nucleotides are TGTGCCAGCGGGACAGTAGCCAAAAACATTCAGTACTTC. Translation gives CASGTVAKNIQYF. The full variable domain, its missing parts supplied by reference TRBV7-2 and TRBJ2-4, is GAGVSQSPSNKVTEKGKDVELRCDPISGHTALYWYRQSLGQGLEFLIYFQGNSAPDKSGLPSDRFSAERTGGSVSTLTIQRTQQEDSAVYLCASGTVAKNIQYFGAGTRLSVL.

The V and J genes are TRBV3-1 and TRBJ1-1; D is uncertain. Germline values: CDR1 LGHDT, CDR2 YNNKEL (reference sequence). This CDR3 region has 15 residues. The V and J ends lost 0 bases and 1 base respectively, with 9 bases between them. The CDR3 loop reads CASSQESAPNTEAFF. The CDR3 DNA reads as TGTGCCAGCAGCCAAGAATCGGCCCCGAACACTGAAGCTTTCTTT.

The chain links TRBV20-1 to TRBJ2-3; D may be TRBD2 (5 bases). The germline V gene encodes CDR1 DFQATT and CDR2 SNEGSKA (reference sequence). There are 13 residues in the CDR3. V was cut by 5 bases and J by 2 bases, with 11 bases left in between. The CDR3 reads CSASDGNTDTQYF. The CDR3 DNA is TGCAGTGCTTCGGACGGGAACACAGATACGCAGTATTTT.

This clonotype appeared a few times. DNA for the CDR3: TGCGCCAGCAGCCAACCGGGACTAGCGTACAATGAGCAGTTCTTC. Translating it yields CASSQPGLAYNEQFF. This chain joins TRBV4-1 and TRBJ2-1, with 10 bases lining up with TRBD2. V trimming: 2 bases; J trimming: 4 bases; junction bases outside the gene matches: 2. There are 15 residues in the CDR3. Germline V gene data show CDR1 as MGHRA and CDR2 as YSYEKL.

V and J are TRBV20-1 and TRBJ1-4; no clear D. The V gene lost 2 bases and the J gene lost 4 bases, with 8 bases spanning the gap. CDR1 and CDR2 from the germline V gene are DFQATT and SNEGSKA (reference sequence). There are 13 residues in the CDR3. The CDR3 region has the DNA TGCAGTGCTAGAAGCAGCTATAATGAAAAACTGTTTTTT. Amino acids: CSARSSYNEKLFF.

The chain has TRBV21-1 and TRBJ2-7. TRBV21-1 is marked as a pseudogene. This CDR3 has 15 amino acids. CDR3 nucleotide sequence: TGTGCCAGCAGCAAAGTTCGAGGACGGACGTACGAGCAGTACGTC. Its translation is CASSKVRGRTYEQYV.

The table lists this clonotype with a few counts. The chain joins TRBV20-1 to TRBJ2-7; D gene uncertain. The CDR3 totals 12 residues. Germline CDR1 and CDR2: DFQATT and SNEGSKA (reference sequence). V lost 1 base to trimming and J lost 1 base, with 5 bases between them. The CDR3, as DNA: TGCAGTGCTAGAGGGTCTTCCTACGAGCAGTACGTC. Its translation is CSARGSSYEQYV.

The sample holds a few counts of this clonotype. This chain joins TRBV3-1 and TRBJ2-3; 7 bases align to TRBD2. The CDR3 is 12 residues long. From germline, CDR1 is LGHDT and CDR2 YNNKEL (reference sequence). V was pared by 3 bases and J by 10 bases, with 4 bases of the junction left unmatched. The CDR3 bases are TGTGCCAGCAGCCAGACTAGCAGGTCGCAGTATTTT. Translating it yields CASSQTSRSQYF.

This clonotype was detected a few times. V and J are TRBV6-5 and TRBJ1-2; maybe TRBD1 (6 bases). Trimming took 6 bases from V and 4 from J, leaving 12 bases between them. This CDR3 comprises 13 residues. Germline CDR1 is MNHEY and CDR2 is SVGAGI. The CDR3 DNA reads as TGTGCCAGCAGCGACACAGGGAGCTATGGCTACACCTTC. Translating it yields CASSDTGSYGYTF.

Only a few counts were recorded for this clonotype. V and J are TRBV2 and TRBJ2-5; D uncertain. The germline CDR1 and CDR2 sequences are SNHLY and FYNNEI. Trimming pared 3 bases from V and 1 base from J, leaving 6 bases between. The CDR3 spans 13 residues. CDR3 protein: CASSESVQETQYF. For the CDR3, the DNA is TGTGCCAGCAGTGAGTCAGTCCAAGAGACCCAGTACTTC.

The V and J genes are TRBV7-9 and TRBJ2-1; D might be TRBD1 or TRBD2, each matching 6 bases. CDR3 length equals 14 residues. V lost 1 base and J 3 bases, leaving 7 bases between the germline ends. Looked up from germline, CDR1 is SEHNR and CDR2 is FQNEAQ (reference sequence). The CDR3 here is CASSLEGGYNEQFF. CDR3 bases: TGTGCCAGCAGCTTAGAGGGGGGCTACAATGAGCAGTTCTTC.

This clonotype was detected only a few times. The chain is built from TRBV7-2 and TRBJ2-3, with TRBD2 identical over 9 bases. Trimming at V came to 7 bases and at J to 6 bases, leaving 14 bases not matched to a gene. The CDR3 has 16 residues. Germline V gene data show CDR1 as SGHTA and CDR2 as FQGNSA. CDR3 sequence: CASTSWASGASDTQYF. The CDR3 bases are TGTGCCAGCACCTCATGGGCTAGCGGGGCATCCGATACGCAGTATTTT.

The rearrangement links TRBV25-1 to TRBJ2-3, with 7 positions matching TRBD1. This CDR3 comprises 15 residues. Germline V gives CDR1 MGHDK, CDR2 SYGVNS. V was pared by 2 bases and J by 6 bases, with 8 bases of the junction left unmatched. The CDR3 spells CASSEPRGPGDTQYF. In nucleotides, the CDR3 is TGTGCCAGCAGTGAACCTAGGGGGCCTGGGGATACGCAGTATTTT.